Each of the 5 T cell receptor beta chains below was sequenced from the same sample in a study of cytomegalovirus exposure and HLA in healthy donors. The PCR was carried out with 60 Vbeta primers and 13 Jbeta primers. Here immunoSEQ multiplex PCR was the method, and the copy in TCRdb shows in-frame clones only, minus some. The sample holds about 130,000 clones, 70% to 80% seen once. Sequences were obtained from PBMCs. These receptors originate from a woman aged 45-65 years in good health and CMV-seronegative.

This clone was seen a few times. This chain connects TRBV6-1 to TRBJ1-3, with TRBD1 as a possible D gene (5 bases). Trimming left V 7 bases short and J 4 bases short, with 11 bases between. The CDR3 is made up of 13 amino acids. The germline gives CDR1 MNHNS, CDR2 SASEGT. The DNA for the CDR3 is TGTGCCAGCACGGGACTTTCGGGAAACACCATATATTTT. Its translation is CASTGLSGNTIYF.

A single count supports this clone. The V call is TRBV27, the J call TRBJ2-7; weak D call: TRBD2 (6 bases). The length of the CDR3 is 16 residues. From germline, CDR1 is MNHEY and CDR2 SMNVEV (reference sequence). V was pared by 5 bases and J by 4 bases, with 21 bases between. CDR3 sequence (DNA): TGTGCCAGCAGTCTTATCTCCCTAGCGCCTAGTTACGAGCAGTACTTC. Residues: CASSLISLAPSYEQYF.

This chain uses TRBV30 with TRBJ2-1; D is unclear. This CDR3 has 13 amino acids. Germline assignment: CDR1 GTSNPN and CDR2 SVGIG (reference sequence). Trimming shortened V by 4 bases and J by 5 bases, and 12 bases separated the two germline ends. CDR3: CAWTGSRNNEQFF. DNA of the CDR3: TGTGCCTGGACCGGGTCTAGGAACAATGAGCAGTTCTTC.

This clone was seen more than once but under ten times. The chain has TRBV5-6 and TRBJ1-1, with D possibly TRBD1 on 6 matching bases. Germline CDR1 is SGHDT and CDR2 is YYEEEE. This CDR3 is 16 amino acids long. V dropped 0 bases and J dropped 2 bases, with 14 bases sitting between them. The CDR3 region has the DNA TGTGCCAGCAGCTTGGCCCCCACAGGGAGAAACACTGAAGCTTTCTTT. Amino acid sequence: CASSLAPTGRNTEAFF.

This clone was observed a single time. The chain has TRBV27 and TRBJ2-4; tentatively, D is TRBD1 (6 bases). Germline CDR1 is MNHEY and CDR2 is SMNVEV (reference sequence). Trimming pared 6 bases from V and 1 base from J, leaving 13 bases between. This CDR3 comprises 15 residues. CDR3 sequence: CASSHRAEAKNIQYF. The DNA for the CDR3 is TGTGCCAGCAGCCACAGGGCGGAGGCCAAAAACATTCAGTACTTC.